One and the same sample provided the 28 T cell receptor beta chains below, sequenced in a study of CD8+ T cells in alopecia areata. Sample treatment: oral pan-JAK inhibitor, 5-10 mg twice daily. Extracted RNA was reverse transcribed, and the resulting cDNA served as sequencing template. Sequenced by immunoSEQ multiplex PCR; TCRdb stores in-frame clones only, minus some. The table shows roughly 60,000 clones, with about 43% occurring only once. The sequencing here drew on CD8+ T cells sorted from blood, taken at approximately week 36, from a patient treated with tofacitinib. The receptors here all came from a human donor with alopecia areata.

In this sample, this clone turned up a few times. V usage is TRBV5-1 and J usage is TRBJ2-7; unclear D gene. This CDR3 contains 14 residues. The V gene's germline CDR1 is SGHRS and CDR2 YFSETQ. Trimming took off 0 bases at V and 5 bases at J, with 12 bases between the two ends. The chain's CDR3 is CASSLGLFVHEQYF. The CDR3 DNA sequence: TGCGCCAGCAGCTTGGGCCTATTTGTCCACGAGCAGTACTTC. Looking up the rest from reference TRBV5-1 and TRBJ2-7 gives the full variable domain: KAGVTQTPRYLIKTRGQQVTLSCSPISGHRSVSWYQQTPGQGLQFLFEYFSETQRNKGNFPGRFSGRQFSNSRSEMNVSTLELGDSALYLCASSLGLFVHEQYFGPGTRLTVT.

J is TRBJ1-1 and V is TRBV7-9, with a tentative D call TRBD1 (5 bases). The germline V gene encodes CDR1 SEHNR and CDR2 FQNEAQ (reference sequence). Trimming removed 6 bases from V and 11 bases from J, with 16 bases in between. The CDR3 is 12 residues long. CDR3 residues: CASSAGTLAAFF. In DNA, the CDR3 is TGTGCCAGCAGTGCCGGGACCCTGGCCGCTTTCTTT.

In its sample, this clone was seen a few times. CDR3 loop: CAWSVGGPYNEQFF. The CDR3 DNA sequence: TGTGCCTGGAGTGTTGGGGGACCCTACAATGAGCAGTTCTTC. The V and J genes are TRBV30 and TRBJ2-1, with D possibly called TRBD1 or TRBD2 (5 bases each). The V gene's germline CDR1 is GTSNPN and CDR2 SVGIG (reference sequence). The CDR3 is made up of 14 amino acids. V was pared by 0 bases and J by 2 bases, with 8 bases between.

The chain has TRBV7-3 and TRBJ2-3; 16 bases fit TRBD2. The germline V gene encodes CDR1 SGHTA and CDR2 FQGTGA. The CDR3 is 18 amino acids. J was trimmed by 6 bases and V by 2 bases; bases with no gene match: 8. The CDR3 protein is CASSLVGTSGRAVDTQYF. DNA of the CDR3: TGTGCCAGCAGCTTAGTGGGGACTAGCGGGAGGGCCGTTGATACGCAGTATTTT.

The J gene is TRBJ2-7, the V gene TRBV4-2, with D hard to call. CDR1 LGHNA and CDR2 YNFKEQ come from the germline V gene. The CDR3 covers 14 residues. V shed 1 base and J shed 3 bases, with 10 bases lying between them. The CDR3 bases are TGTGCCAGCAGCCAAGTCCTGGGGATCTACGAGCAGTACTTC. Encoded protein: CASSQVLGIYEQYF.

The rearrangement uses TRBV7-9 and TRBJ2-5; tentative D call: TRBD2 (5 bases). This CDR3 has 18 amino acids. Per the germline V gene, CDR1 is SEHNR and CDR2 is FQNEAQ (reference sequence). V lost 3 bases and J lost 6, with 26 bases in between. CDR3 sequence reads: CASSFPQQTNRAGKTQYF. For the CDR3, the DNA is TGTGCCAGCAGCTTCCCTCAACAAACGAATAGGGCCGGGAAGACCCAGTACTTC.

This clone was observed a few times. The rearrangement uses TRBV29-1 and TRBJ2-7, with 7 bases matching TRBD1. This CDR3 has 11 residues. CDR1 SQVTM and CDR2 ANQGSEA come from the germline V gene. V gave up 5 bases and J gave up 5 bases; unmatched junction bases: 3. This CDR3 is CSVWGQNEQYF. DNA of the CDR3: TGCAGCGTTTGGGGACAGAACGAGCAGTACTTC.

The V call is TRBV7-9, the J call TRBJ2-1; D is possibly TRBD2 (5 bases). The CDR3 extends over 17 amino acids. With 1 base removed from V and 4 bases from J, the gap between germline ends came to 17 bases. Germline lookup yields CDR1 SEHNR and CDR2 FQNEAQ (reference sequence). The CDR3 here is CASSLVSRGAPYNEQFF. CDR3 nucleotide sequence: TGTGCCAGCAGCTTAGTATCTCGGGGTGCTCCGTACAATGAGCAGTTCTTC.

V and J are TRBV7-2 and TRBJ1-4, with D possibly matching TRBD1 (5 bases). V was pared by 0 bases and J by 8 bases, with 10 bases between. The CDR3 is 14 amino acids. The germline gives CDR1 SGHTA, CDR2 FQGNSA. CDR3 nucleotides: TGTGCCAGCAGCTTAGCTGGGGCCGAGGAAAAACTGTTTTTT. It yields the protein CASSLAGAEEKLFF.

The V gene is TRBV9, the J gene TRBJ2-1; 9 bases align to TRBD1. Germline CDR1 and CDR2: SGDLS and YYNGEE. V was clipped by 4 bases and J by 5 bases; unmatched bases: 4. This CDR3 contains 14 residues. In nucleotides, the CDR3 is TGTGCCAGCAGCTTGAGGACAGGGGACAATGAGCAGTTCTTC. Its protein product is CASSLRTGDNEQFF.

The chain has TRBV27 and TRBJ2-5; D is undetermined. V lost 3 bases and J 9 bases, leaving 14 bases between the germline ends. Per the germline V gene, CDR1 is MNHEY and CDR2 is SMNVEV (reference sequence). The CDR3 is 13 amino acids. This CDR3 is CASSLGPAKAQYF. The CDR3 coding sequence is TGTGCCAGCAGTTTGGGCCCCGCGAAGGCCCAGTACTTC.

In this sample, this clone turned up a few times. The chain has TRBV29-1 and TRBJ2-1, with D maybe TRBD1 (6 bases). CDR1 and CDR2 from the germline V gene are SQVTM and ANQGSEA. The CDR3 sequence is 11 residues long. V was shortened by 4 bases and J by 9 bases, with 10 bases between the two germline ends. CDR3 DNA: TGCAGCGTTGCCTGGGGGCCTGAGCAGTTCTTC. Translated, it gives CSVAWGPEQFF.

In its sample, this clone was seen a few times. The chain recombines TRBV27 with TRBJ2-1; 12 positions agree with TRBD2. CDR1 and CDR2 from the germline V gene are MNHEY and SMNVEV (reference sequence). Germline trimming cut 4 bases from V and 0 bases from J; bases unmatched to any gene: 19. The length of the CDR3 is 22 residues. The CDR3 spells CASSSLTLAGGPLITSYNEQFF. CDR3 DNA sequence: TGTGCCAGCAGTTCACTAACACTAGCGGGAGGCCCTCTAATTACCTCCTACAATGAGCAGTTCTTC.

The CDR3 DNA reads as TGTGCCTGGAGTGACCGGGACAGGGGGCACACTGAAGCTTTCTTT. Translated: CAWSDRDRGHTEAFF. The rearrangement joins TRBV30 to TRBJ1-1; 12 bases map to TRBD1. Germline V lookup: CDR1 GTSNPN, CDR2 SVGIG (reference sequence). The ends lost 1 base at V and 3 bases at J; junction bases unmatched: 3. This CDR3 is 15 amino acids long.

The rearrangement uses TRBV7-9 and TRBJ2-6; no clear D gene. The V end lost 3 bases, the J end lost 0 bases, and 12 bases lay between the germline ends. The CDR3 is 17 residues long. CDR1 and CDR2 from the germline V gene are SEHNR and FQNEAQ (reference sequence). CDR3 bases: TGTGCCAGCAGCTTCCCCCATGTGGACTCTGGGGCCAACGTCCTGACTTTC. It is translated as CASSFPHVDSGANVLTF.

The chain couples TRBV5-4 to TRBJ2-7; D remains unclear. V was shortened by 3 bases and J by 4 bases, with 11 bases between the two germline ends. Germline lookup yields CDR1 SGHNT and CDR2 YYREEE (reference sequence). The CDR3 covers 13 residues. The CDR3 loop reads CASSSLPRYEQYF. The CDR3 DNA is TGTGCCAGCAGCTCTCTTCCCCGATACGAGCAGTACTTC.

This chain joins TRBV9 and TRBJ2-2; 8 bases are shared with TRBD1. The germline V gene has CDR1 SGDLS and CDR2 YYNGEE. The CDR3 spans 15 residues. The V gene end was trimmed by 3 bases and the J gene end by 6 bases; junction bases not matched to a gene: 7. The CDR3 DNA follows: TGTGCCAGCAGCGCGCAGGACAGGGAACCCGGGGAGCTGTTTTTT. Protein product: CASSAQDREPGELFF.

The J gene is TRBJ2-7, the V gene TRBV18; TRBD1 might be the D (5 bases). Germline V gene data show CDR1 as KGHSH and CDR2 as LQKENI. Trimming shortened V by 4 bases and J by 2 bases, and 9 bases separated the two germline ends. The CDR3 covers 13 residues. The DNA of the CDR3 is TGTGCCAGCTCACATGTCAGGGCCTACGAGCAGTACTTC. This codes for CASSHVRAYEQYF.

This clone has only a few counts. V and J are TRBV29-1 and TRBJ2-3; 9 bases agree with TRBD1. J gave up 1 base and V 3 bases, and 5 bases lay outside the gene matches. The CDR3 loop spans 15 amino acids. CDR1 is SQVTM and CDR2 is ANQGSEA in the germline V gene. DNA for the CDR3: TGCAGCGTTGAGGACAGGGGTTTGGGCACAGATACGCAGTATTTT. Its protein product is CSVEDRGLGTDTQYF.

This clone appeared a few times. CDR3 coding DNA: TGTGCCAGCAGCATAAGTCAGACAGGGGACGAAAAACTGTTTTTT. Its protein is CASSISQTGDEKLFF. The chain employs TRBV7-9 and TRBJ1-4, with TRBD1 matching over 8 bases. J was trimmed by 8 bases and V by 5 bases; bases with no gene match: 10. The CDR3 spans 15 residues. Per germline, CDR1 SEHNR and CDR2 FQNEAQ (reference sequence).

This clone has more than one count but fewer than ten. The chain employs TRBV27 and TRBJ2-2, with a weak D call TRBD2 (6 bases). Deletions cut 6 bases from V and 1 base from J, with 15 bases between. The germline gives CDR1 MNHEY, CDR2 SMNVEV (reference sequence). This CDR3 contains 16 residues. As DNA, the CDR3 is TGTGCCAGCAGCCTACGCGGGATACAGAACACCGGGGAGCTGTTTTTT. Translating it yields CASSLRGIQNTGELFF.

The chain employs TRBV11-2 and TRBJ2-7; no clear D. The CDR3 consists of 15 residues. V was clipped by 5 bases and J by 0 bases, with 14 bases between them. Germline CDR1 and CDR2: SGHAT and FQNNGV. The CDR3 DNA is TGTGCCAGCAGCGTTTGGCAGGAAAGCTCCTACGAGCAGTACTTC. It translates to CASSVWQESSYEQYF.

This chain joins TRBV29-1 and TRBJ2-2; a weak D match, TRBD1 (5 bases). In germline, CDR1 is SQVTM, CDR2 ANQGSEA. V was shortened by 6 bases and J by 2 bases, with 10 bases between the two germline ends. This CDR3 is 13 amino acids long. Here the CDR3 reads CSVRQTNTGELFF. CDR3 DNA: TGCAGCGTCAGACAGACAAACACCGGGGAGCTGTTTTTT.

This clone was observed many times. The J gene is TRBJ2-5, the V gene TRBV5-1, with D unclear. The CDR3 loop spans 14 amino acids. Per germline, CDR1 SGHRS and CDR2 YFSETQ. The V and J ends lost 0 bases and 3 bases respectively, with 9 bases between them. The CDR3 region is CASSLGVEEETQYF. The CDR3 DNA sequence: TGCGCCAGCAGCTTGGGGGTAGAAGAAGAGACCCAGTACTTC.

V is TRBV5-6 and J is TRBJ2-7, with TRBD1 identical over 7 bases. The CDR3 extends over 12 amino acids. J gave up 5 bases and V 7 bases, and 6 bases lay outside the gene matches. Germline loops: CDR1 SGHDT, CDR2 YYEEEE. CDR3 sequence: CASSEQGNEQYF. CDR3 sequence (DNA): TGTGCCAGCTCAGAACAGGGGAACGAGCAGTACTTC.

The J gene is TRBJ2-1, the V gene TRBV7-9; TRBD1 might be the D (6 bases). The CDR3 is 15 residues long. V lost 0 bases and J 3 bases, leaving 9 bases between the germline ends. The V gene's germline CDR1 is SEHNR and CDR2 FQNEAQ (reference sequence). The CDR3 DNA sequence: TGTGCCAGCAGCTTAGCACAGGGTTACTACAATGAGCAGTTCTTC. Translation: CASSLAQGYYNEQFF. Filled out from reference TRBV7-9 and TRBJ2-1, the complete variable domain reads DTGVSQNPRHKITKRGQNVTFRCDPISEHNRLYWYRQTLGQGPEFLTYFQNEAQLEKSRLLSDRFSAERPKGSFSTLEIQRTEQGDSAMYLCASSLAQGYYNEQFFGPGTRLTVL.

This clone was observed a handful of times. The genes are TRBV6-1 and TRBJ2-7; the D gene is possibly TRBD1 (5 bases). There are 13 residues in the CDR3. V was cut by 3 bases and J by 2 bases, with 8 bases left in between. Germline V lookup: CDR1 MNHNS, CDR2 SASEGT. The CDR3 bases are TGTGCCAGCAGTGACAGGGCTCCCTACGAGCAGTACTTC. Amino acid sequence: CASSDRAPYEQYF.

The rearrangement joins TRBV4-1 to TRBJ1-4, with D perhaps matching TRBD1 (5 bases). Looked up from germline, CDR1 is MGHRA and CDR2 is YSYEKL. The CDR3 loop spans 15 amino acids. V shed 4 bases and J shed 7 bases, with 16 bases lying between them. The CDR3, as DNA: TGCGCCAGCAGCCTAACCGGGACGTCGGGTGAAAAACTGTTTTTT. Its protein product is CASSLTGTSGEKLFF.